This T cell receptor beta chain was recorded in a study of T cells after yellow fever vaccination. Study-level background: Fractions containing few cells were prepared with SMART-Seq v4 Ultra Low Input. Study-wide findings and caveats: Among primary-vaccination clones, most reappeared after the booster, at about 95% for CD4 and under 90% for CD8. The secondary T-cell response peaked on day 5, not day 15, but was weaker.

By 5'RACE template switching, TCR cDNA was produced, with a universal primer site and UMIs added in the process. Using its own MiXCR run on the 5' RACE reads, TCRdb lists one record per CDR3 protein. Here the sample spans some 160,000 distinct CDR3 sequences, roughly a tenth being singletons. This clonotype appeared many times. Its specificity is not known. The source of this sequence is a man younger than 35 who received the YFV17D yellow fever vaccine. Sequences were derived from CD8+ T cells sorted from PBMCs, sampled 45 days after the yellow fever booster vaccination.

This CDR3 reads CASSQDFAAYEQYF. In DNA form, the CDR3 reads TGCGCCAGCAGCCAAGATTTTGCGGCCTACGAGCAGTACTTC. J is TRBJ2-7 and V is TRBV4-1; D is uncertain. From germline, CDR1 is MGHRA and CDR2 YSYEKL. Trimming removed 0 bases at V and 2 bases at J, with 8 bases between. CDR3 size: 14 residues.